This paragraph covers one TCR beta chain sequence. Germline V gene data show CDR1 as SGHRS and CDR2 as YFSETQ. V was clipped by 5 bases and J by 7 bases, with 15 bases between them. The CDR3 runs to 14 residues. This sample was included in a study of control samples from healthy donors and cancer patients. Repertoires were generated with immunoSEQ multiplex PCR, while TCRdb's copy carries only in-frame clones and drops some. The repertoire has 120,000 or so clones, roughly 87% of them found once; the top ten carry 1.5% to 2%. The clonotype originates from a man between 18 and 29 years old in good health. J is TRBJ1-4 and V is TRBV5-1, with D hard to call. The sample was blood. CDR3 sequence: CASSIDKLGEKLFF. DNA of the CDR3: TGCGCCAGCAGTATTGACAAGCTGGGTGAAAAACTGTTTTTT.